The rows below give T cell receptor beta chains drawn from one sample of a study of cytomegalovirus exposure and HLA in healthy donors. Assay: immunoSEQ multiplex PCR; the TCRdb copy retains only in-frame clones and omits some. The sample yields about 130,000 clones, roughly 86% seen once. Sequencing used PBMCs. The source is a man aged 25-40 years in good health and CMV-seronegative. Each CDR3 is given with its conserved first and last residue. D genes are given only for firm matches. For some rows the clone size is stated as once, few or many, or as a class when expanded; others skip it.

V	J	size	length	D	DNA	CDR3
TRBV27	TRBJ1-1	NA	13	NA	TGTGCCAGCAGTTGGGGAAGCGGCACTGAAGCTTTCTTT	CASSWGSGTEAFF
TRBV7-3	TRBJ1-1	NA	16	NA	TGTGCCAGCAGCTTGCAGGGGCCTATGATGAACACTGAAGCTTTCTTT	CASSLQGPMMNTEAFF
TRBV11-3	TRBJ2-1	NA	13	NA	TGTGCCAGCAGCTTAATCGGGGACAATGAGCAGTTCTTC	CASSLIGDNEQFF
TRBV15	TRBJ2-5	many	15	TRBD1	TGTGCCACCAGCAGAGGACAGGGGGCTGCAGAGACCCAGTACTTC	CATSRGQGAAETQYF
TRBV5-6	TRBJ2-3	NA	16	NA	TGTGCCAGCAGCTCGGGCCGAGACAGCGTTGTAGATACGCAGTATTTT	CASSSGRDSVVDTQYF
TRBV12-2	TRBJ1-2	NA	15	NA	TGTGCAAGTCGCTTAGCGGTGGGAGGACGGGCTGACTACACCTTC	CASRLAVGGRADYTF
TRBV4-1	TRBJ1-1	NA	17	TRBD1	TGCGCCAGCAAACCGGGACAGGGGACTACTATGAACACTGAAGCTTTCTTT	CASKPGQGTTMNTEAFF
TRBV11-3	TRBJ1-1	NA	14	NA	TGTGCCAGCAGCTTCACAGGGAGTAAGACTGAAGCTTTCTTT	CASSFTGSKTEAFF
TRBV7-6	TRBJ2-7	NA	15	TRBD1	TGTGCCAGCAGCCCCGGGACAGGACTCCCCACCGAGCAGTACTTC	CASSPGTGLPTEQYF
TRBV2	TRBJ2-3	few	15	TRBD1	TGTGCCAGCAGCGAGGGGGACAGAAACACAGATACGCAGTATTTT	CASSEGDRNTDTQYF